The 29 T cell receptor beta chains below all came from one sample that was sequenced in a study of human T cells and chemical hapten exposure. As to time point: pre-sensitization, week 0. Treatment here: therapeutic diphenylcyclopropenone sensitization with weekly scalp DPC. TCRdb used MiXCR to reprocess the RACE reads, holding one entry per CDR3 protein. This table has about 380,000 distinct CDR3 sequences, approximately 5.1% appearing once. This material consisted of whole blood, taken in connection with sensitization to the hapten diphenylcyclopropenone (DPC). All receptors come from a woman aged 45-65 years with alopecia areata. Some clones in this sample may be carry-over from other donors' samples.

J is TRBJ2-3 and V is TRBV29-1; TRBD2 matches at 7 bases. After removal of 6 bases from V and 1 base from J, the junction contained 10 bases not matched to a gene. Per the germline V gene, CDR1 is SQVTM and CDR2 is ANQGSEA. The length of the CDR3 is 15 residues. The CDR3 sequence: CSVDPAGARTDTQYF. DNA of the CDR3: TGCAGCGTGGACCCTGCGGGAGCCCGCACAGATACGCAGTATTTT.

In its sample, this clonotype was seen many times. The CDR3 sequence is CASSAPRDRGNTGELFF. The CDR3 DNA reads as TGTGCCAGCAGCGCACCCCGGGACAGGGGGAACACCGGGGAGCTGTTTTTT. The chain employs TRBV9 and TRBJ2-2, with 10 bases matching TRBD1. Germline CDR1 SGDLS, CDR2 YYNGEE. Germline trimming cut 3 bases from V and 1 base from J; bases unmatched to any gene: 6. This CDR3 has 17 amino acids.

This clonotype was seen repeatedly, ten times or more. The chain uses TRBV5-1 and TRBJ1-2; D not resolved. CDR1 and CDR2 (germline): SGHRS, YFSETQ. This CDR3 has 13 amino acids. With 0 bases removed from V and 4 bases from J, the gap between germline ends came to 7 bases. The CDR3 is CASSLASLYGYTF. In nucleotides, the CDR3 is TGCGCCAGCAGCTTGGCGTCGCTCTATGGCTACACCTTC.

The chain has TRBV27 and TRBJ2-7; maybe TRBD1 (5 bases). The CDR3 has 14 residues. V lost 3 bases, J lost 5 bases, and 14 bases lay in between. Germline V gives CDR1 MNHEY, CDR2 SMNVEV (reference sequence). The CDR3: CASSLVQALDEQYF. The DNA of the CDR3 is TGTGCCAGCAGTTTGGTACAGGCATTAGACGAGCAGTACTTC.

Comment on this clonotype: A much larger clone sits a single nucleotide away, making a read error possible. The chain couples TRBV12-3 or TRBV12-4 to TRBJ2-1; TRBD1 matches 7 bases. This CDR3 is built from 17 residues. The V gene end was trimmed by 8 bases and the J gene end by 3 bases; junction bases not matched to a gene: 16. CDR3 region: CASWVLGGPESYNEQFF. DNA for the CDR3: TGTGCCAGCTGGGTTCTAGGGGGCCCGGAGAGCTACAATGAGCAGTTCTTC.

In this sample, this clonotype turned up many times. J is TRBJ1-1 and V is TRBV29-1; a weak D match, TRBD1 (5 bases). V was shortened by 2 bases and J by 0 bases, with 10 bases between the two germline ends. There are 14 residues in the CDR3. CDR1 SQVTM and CDR2 ANQGSEA come from the germline V gene. DNA for the CDR3: TGCAGCGTTGAAAGGGGAGGGATGAACACTGAAGCTTTCTTT. It yields the protein CSVERGGMNTEAFF.

This clonotype was recorded a few times. This chain uses TRBV4-1 with TRBJ1-1; weak D call: TRBD1 (6 bases). The CDR3 is made up of 16 amino acids. The germline V gene has CDR1 MGHRA and CDR2 YSYEKL. Trimming pared 8 bases from V and 1 base from J, leaving 20 bases between. The CDR3 region is CASLLVPGAGNTEAFF. CDR3 nucleotide sequence: TGCGCCAGCCTTCTCGTCCCAGGGGCCGGGAACACTGAAGCTTTCTTT.

This clonotype was recorded at least ten times. The rearrangement links TRBV30 to TRBJ2-1, with TRBD1 as a possible D gene (5 bases). In germline, CDR1 is GTSNPN, CDR2 SVGIG (reference sequence). The CDR3 length is 12 residues. V lost 8 bases to trimming and J lost 13 bases, with 21 bases between them. In DNA, the CDR3 is TGTGCCACGAACCCTGCCCTACAGGATCAGTTCTTC. It specifies CATNPALQDQFF.

There are many counts of this clonotype. The chain links TRBV29-1 to TRBJ2-7; TRBD1 matches at 7 bases. Germline V lookup: CDR1 SQVTM, CDR2 ANQGSEA. This CDR3 region has 12 residues. V was pared by 4 bases and J by 2 bases, with 2 bases of the junction left unmatched. CDR3 bases: TGCAGCGTTGGGACAGGAACCTACGAGCAGTACTTC. Protein product: CSVGTGTYEQYF.

This clonotype was seen at least ten times. J is TRBJ1-5 and V is TRBV12-3 or TRBV12-4, with no clear D. V was trimmed by 5 bases and J by 3 bases, leaving 5 bases between them. This CDR3 contains 12 residues. CDR3 amino acids: CASSENNQPQHF. The CDR3 DNA sequence: TGTGCCAGCAGTGAAAACAATCAGCCCCAGCATTTT.

The chain couples TRBV28 to TRBJ2-7, with unresolved D. The CDR3 has 13 residues. Germline V gene data show CDR1 as MDHEN and CDR2 as SYDVKM. V lost 2 bases and J lost 2, with 7 bases in between. The CDR3: CASSLSSTYEQYF. The CDR3 nucleotides read TGTGCCAGCAGTTTAAGCAGCACCTACGAGCAGTACTTC.

V is TRBV24-1 and J is TRBJ2-1, with 10 bases lining up with TRBD2. Per the germline V gene, CDR1 is KGHDR and CDR2 is SFDVKD. CDR3 length: 14 residues. J gave up 5 bases and V 7 bases, and 4 bases lay outside the gene matches. The CDR3 sequence: CATRSSGGDNEQFF. The CDR3 nucleotides read TGTGCCACCAGATCGAGCGGGGGGGACAATGAGCAGTTCTTC.

This clonotype has a count of ten or more. The V gene is TRBV7-6, the J gene TRBJ2-7; D not certain. Germline V gene lookup returns CDR1 SGHVS and CDR2 FNYEAQ. Deletions cut 4 bases from V and 0 bases from J, with 13 bases between. There are 15 residues in the CDR3. The CDR3 DNA reads as TGTGCCAGCAGCTCAAACCGCCCCTTCTCCTACGAGCAGTACTTC. This codes for CASSSNRPFSYEQYF.

About this clonotype: This may be a read error, as it is one base from a much larger clone. CDR3 DNA sequence: TGTGCCAGCAGCATTGCTAGCGGGATCCCCGAGCAGTACTTC. Its translation: CASSIASGIPEQYF. The V gene is TRBV11-2, the J gene TRBJ2-7; 9 bases map to TRBD2. The junction had 8 bases not matched to a gene; V was cut back by 5 bases and J by 6 bases. Looked up from germline, CDR1 is SGHAT and CDR2 is FQNNGV. CDR3 size: 14 residues.

This clonotype was seen ten or more times. The V call is TRBV27, the J call TRBJ1-1; unclear D gene. CDR1 and CDR2 from the germline V gene are MNHEY and SMNVEV (reference sequence). V gave up 5 bases and J gave up 5 bases, with 18 bases separating them. The CDR3 extends over 15 amino acids. The CDR3 DNA reads as TGTGCCAGCAGTCAAATACGCCTTCGAAAGACTGAAGCTTTCTTT. Its protein is CASSQIRLRKTEAFF.

Many counts were recorded for this clonotype. This rearrangement joins TRBV5-6 to TRBJ2-7; weak D call: TRBD1 (5 bases). V was clipped by 2 bases and J by 2 bases, with 17 bases between them. Germline loops: CDR1 SGHDT, CDR2 YYEEEE. This CDR3 has 16 residues. CDR3 DNA sequence: TGTGCCAGCAGCTTCCATTTTCGGACATCCGCCTACGAGCAGTACTTC. Protein product: CASSFHFRTSAYEQYF. The entire variable domain, with the rest obtained from reference TRBV5-6 and TRBJ2-7, is as follows: DAGVTQSPTHLIKTRGQQVTLRCSPKSGHDTVSWYQQALGQGPQFIFQYYEEEERQRGNFPDRFSGHQFPNYSSELNVNALLLGDSALYLCASSFHFRTSAYEQYFGPGTRLTVT.

The J gene is TRBJ1-4, the V gene TRBV7-9, with D possibly matching TRBD1 (6 bases). Germline V gene data show CDR1 as SEHNR and CDR2 as FQNEAQ (reference sequence). V shed 1 base and J shed 8 bases, with 8 bases lying between them. The CDR3 totals 13 residues. The CDR3 coding sequence is TGTGCCAGCAGCTTAGGGGGGACAGAAAAACTGTTTTTT. Amino acids: CASSLGGTEKLFF.

At least ten counts were recorded for this clonotype. This chain uses TRBV3-1 with TRBJ2-3; D gene unclear. Per the germline V gene, CDR1 is LGHDT and CDR2 is YNNKEL (reference sequence). The V gene lost 4 bases and the J gene lost 6 bases, with 11 bases spanning the gap. The CDR3 loop spans 13 amino acids. This CDR3 is CASSRASTDTQYF. The CDR3 DNA sequence: TGTGCCAGCAGCCGGGCTTCCACTGATACGCAGTATTTT.

This clonotype was seen ten or more times. Here the CDR3 reads CSVEEGHGFVQFF. The DNA for the CDR3 is TGCAGCGTTGAAGAAGGGCACGGATTTGTGCAGTTCTTC. The chain uses TRBV29-1 and TRBJ2-1; the D is unclear. With 0 bases removed from V and 12 bases from J, the gap between germline ends came to 15 bases. Germline V gene sequence: CDR1 SQVTM, CDR2 ANQGSEA. This CDR3 is 13 amino acids long.

This clonotype has only a few counts. The genes are TRBV7-2 and TRBJ1-5; 8 nucleotides agree with TRBD1. The J segment lost 4 bases and the V segment lost 5 bases, leaving 7 bases of the junction unmatched. Germline values: CDR1 SGHTA, CDR2 FQGNSA. This CDR3 spans 15 amino acids. CDR3 loop: CASSLQNRGNQPQHF. The DNA of the CDR3 is TGTGCCAGCAGCCTCCAAAACAGGGGGAATCAGCCCCAGCATTTT.

V usage is TRBV24-1 and J usage is TRBJ1-1; TRBD1 matches at 7 bases. V was clipped by 3 bases and J by 1 base; unmatched bases: 4. Germline loops: CDR1 KGHDR, CDR2 SFDVKD. The CDR3 runs 15 residues. CDR3 sequence reads: CATSDAGTANTEAFF. The CDR3 nucleotides read TGTGCCACCAGTGATGCCGGGACAGCGAACACTGAAGCTTTCTTT.

This clonotype was counted ten times or more. The rearrangement joins TRBV7-8 to TRBJ2-3; 9 nucleotides agree with TRBD2. Germline V gene lookup returns CDR1 SGHVS and CDR2 FQNEAQ. Losses at the gene ends were 3 bases for V and 0 bases for J; bases not matched to a gene: 4. This CDR3 has 16 amino acids. CDR3 amino acids: CASSLTSGLSTDTQYF. The CDR3 coding sequence is TGTGCCAGCAGCTTGACTAGCGGACTGAGCACAGATACGCAGTATTTT.

This clonotype was detected many times. V gene TRBV3-1 combines with J gene TRBJ1-2, with unresolved D. The CDR3 has 13 residues. Germline-derived CDR1 and CDR2 are LGHDT and YNNKEL (reference sequence). V lost 1 base, J lost 2 bases, and 5 bases lay in between. CDR3: CASSQGPNYGYTF. The CDR3 region has the DNA TGTGCCAGCAGCCAAGGGCCGAACTATGGCTACACCTTC. Full variable domain (rest looked up from reference TRBV3-1 and TRBJ1-2): DTAVSQTPKYLVTQMGNDKSIKCEQNLGHDTMYWYKQDSKKFLKIMFSYNNKELIINETVPNRFSPKSPDKAHLNLHINSLELGDSAVYFCASSQGPNYGYTFGSGTRLTVV.

This chain joins TRBV6-5 and TRBJ2-3, with 12 nucleotides matching TRBD2. CDR3 size: 21 residues. After removal of 2 bases from V and 0 bases from J, the junction contained 15 bases not matched to a gene. CDR1 and CDR2 (germline): MNHEY, SVGAGI. The CDR3 DNA is TGTGCCAGCAGTTACCCCTCCACACGACTAGCGGGAGCTTCTAGCACAGATACGCAGTATTTT. Its translation is CASSYPSTRLAGASSTDTQYF.

This clonotype occurred a few times. The chain is built from TRBV11-2 and TRBJ1-3, with no clear D. Trimming pared 3 bases from V and 4 bases from J, leaving 7 bases between. The germline V gene has CDR1 SGHAT and CDR2 FQNNGV. The length of the CDR3 is 13 residues. The CDR3 region is CASSLREGNTIYF. The CDR3 DNA reads TGTGCCAGCAGCTTGAGGGAGGGAAACACCATATATTTT. Full variable domain (rest looked up from reference TRBV11-2 and TRBJ1-3): EAGVAQSPRYKIIEKRQSVAFWCNPISGHATLYWYQQILGQGPKLLIQFQNNGVVDDSQLPKDRFSAERLKGVDSTLKIQPAKLEDSAVYLCASSLREGNTIYFGEGSWLTVV.

For the CDR3, the DNA is TGTGCCAGCAGCCCACAGATAGAGGCTAGCGGGACAGATACGCAGTATTTT. This codes for CASSPQIEASGTDTQYF. The chain employs TRBV7-2 and TRBJ2-3; 8 nucleotides align to TRBD2. The CDR3 contains 17 residues. With V trimmed by 5 bases and J by 3 bases, 13 bases remained unmatched. Germline V gene lookup returns CDR1 SGHTA and CDR2 FQGNSA.

This clonotype was detected ten times or more. The V call is TRBV12-3 or TRBV12-4, the J call TRBJ1-2; no firm D call. This CDR3 is built from 12 residues. With 3 bases removed from V and 8 bases from J, the gap between germline ends came to 10 bases. The CDR3 coding sequence is TGTGCCAGCAGTTTCGGCGGGAACGGCTACACCTTC. This encodes CASSFGGNGYTF.

This clonotype has a count of ten or more. The chain couples TRBV6-5 to TRBJ2-7; 7 nucleotides match TRBD2. Trimming at V came to 2 bases and at J to 3 bases, leaving 4 bases not matched to a gene. CDR1 and CDR2 from the germline V gene are MNHEY and SVGAGI. CDR3 length: 14 amino acids. The CDR3 coding sequence is TGTGCCAGCAGTTACACTCGCGGGAGCTACGAGCAGTACTTC. Translation: CASSYTRGSYEQYF.

A note on this clonotype: This may stem from a read error, because a much larger clone lies one nucleotide away. This chain joins TRBV28 and TRBJ2-3; D unresolved. Per germline, CDR1 MDHEN and CDR2 SYDVKM. This CDR3 has 16 residues. V gave up 8 bases and J gave up 2 bases, with 20 bases separating them. CDR3 in amino acids: CASWSFGSRPTDTQYF. The CDR3 DNA sequence: TGTGCCAGCTGGAGCTTTGGCTCCCGCCCCACAGATACGCAGTATTTT.